This T cell receptor (beta chain) was observed in a study of CD8 T cells in Susac syndrome. Sequencing of TCR beta covered CD8+ and CD4+ T cells obtained from blood. Each multiple sclerosis control was a treatment-naive patient with relapsing-remitting disease that was either stable or active. Negative isolation was used for CD8+ and CD4+ T cells and FACS enrichment for TEMRA cells. An input of about 0.5 to 1 ug of RNA was subjected to reverse transcription using random hexamers. The TCR beta CDR3 was amplified by immunoSEQ multiplex PCR across 54 Vbeta, 13 Jbeta. TCRdb analysed the immunoSEQ multiplex PCR reads with MiXCR anew, one entry per CDR3 protein. The sample lists about 290,000 distinct CDR3 sequences, roughly 85% occurring once. This CDR3 is built from 19 residues. In germline, CDR1 is DFQATT, CDR2 SNEGSKA (reference sequence). Trimming took off 0 bases at V and 3 bases at J, with 27 bases between the two ends.

The specimen was CD8+ T cells from PBMCs. The sequence was collected from a human donor with multiple sclerosis. The gene calls are TRBV20-1 and TRBJ2-7; TRBD2 might be the D (6 bases). CDR3 sequence (DNA): TGCAGTGCTAGAGATGTGGTCGGGACTTCCCATCAAATCTTCTACGAGCAGTACTTC. Translation: CSARDVVGTSHQIFYEQYF.